The 21 T cell receptor beta chains listed next were all sequenced from one sample in a study of CD8 T cells in ankylosing spondylitis (dated by TCRdb to between 2016 and 2019). Library preparation used 5' RACE. This sample was sequenced with an Illumina HiSeq 2500. The raw public reads went through TCRdb reprocessing: fastp at Q25, MiXCR clone calling, in-frame beta chains kept. Merged by CDR3 protein, the rows form single entries marked with the most common genes and DNA. For this sample the table gives 100,000 to 150,000 distinct CDR3 sequences, of which around 9.7% were detected only once. Of the sample, about 3.6% falls within the top ten clones. Sequenced material: blood, either unsorted or a sorted T cell fraction (not recorded which). Receptor source: a male donor with ankylosing spondylitis or in good health (not recorded which).

This clonotype was observed at least ten times. The chain recombines TRBV5-5 with TRBJ1-2; 12 bases are a match to TRBD1. V shed 1 base, J shed 2 bases, and the junction held 6 bases outside the gene matches. Germline CDR1 reads SGHKS; CDR2 reads YYEKEE (reference sequence). CDR3 length: 17 residues. The CDR3 reads CASSLHSGQGANYGYTF. CDR3 bases: TGTGCCAGCAGCTTGCATTCGGGACAGGGGGCGAACTATGGCTACACCTTC.

This clonotype appeared a few times. The V and J genes are TRBV28 and TRBJ2-2, with 10 nucleotides matching TRBD2. CDR1 and CDR2 from the germline V gene are MDHEN and SYDVKM. CDR3 length: 13 residues. J was trimmed by 5 bases and V by 8 bases; bases with no gene match: 2. This CDR3 reads CASLAGATGELFF. The CDR3 DNA reads TGTGCCAGCCTAGCGGGGGCGACCGGGGAGCTGTTTTTT.

At least ten counts were recorded for this clonotype. J is TRBJ2-2 and V is TRBV28, with D hard to call. Germline CDR1 and CDR2: MDHEN and SYDVKM. Trimming stripped 0 bases from V and 4 bases from J, with 6 bases between. The CDR3 loop spans 14 amino acids. CDR3 sequence (DNA): TGTGCCAGCAGTTTATGGGGCCCCACCGGGGAGCTGTTTTTT. This sequence encodes CASSLWGPTGELFF.

This clonotype was counted many times. V is TRBV6-2 or TRBV6-3 and J is TRBJ1-5, with D unclear. In germline, CDR1 is MNHEY, CDR2 SVGEGT. V lost 8 bases to trimming and J lost 1 base, with 6 bases between them. The CDR3 extends over 12 amino acids. The CDR3 nucleotides are TGTGCCAGCCGAGACAGCAATCAGCCCCAGCATTTT. The encoded protein is CASRDSNQPQHF.

This chain joins TRBV27 and TRBJ2-7, with 7 bases fitting TRBD1. In germline, CDR1 is MNHEY, CDR2 SMNVEV (reference sequence). V lost 3 bases and J lost 3; bases outside the gene matches: 2. This CDR3 is 13 amino acids long. As DNA, the CDR3 is TGTGCCAGCAGTTTGACAGGGTTCTACGAGCAGTACTTC. As protein: CASSLTGFYEQYF.

At least ten counts were recorded for this clonotype. The chain employs TRBV5-1 and TRBJ2-7, with 7 nucleotides matching TRBD1. Germline trimming cut 4 bases from V and 3 bases from J; bases unmatched to any gene: 10. Germline V gives CDR1 SGHRS, CDR2 YFSETQ. The CDR3 has 15 residues. In DNA, the CDR3 is TGCGCCAGCAGCACCCATCGGACAGGTGGCTACGAGCAGTACTTC. Translating it yields CASSTHRTGGYEQYF.

This clonotype has at least ten counts. The gene calls are TRBV20-1 and TRBJ2-7; 7 nucleotides agree with TRBD2. The germline V gene has CDR1 DFQATT and CDR2 SNEGSKA (reference sequence). Germline trimming cut 0 bases from V and 1 base from J; bases unmatched to any gene: 15. CDR3 length equals 18 residues. The CDR3: CSARDPAAGTRPSYEQYF. The CDR3 region has the DNA TGCAGTGCTAGAGATCCCGCAGCGGGGACTCGCCCATCCTACGAGCAGTACTTC.

This sequence joins TRBV20-1 and TRBJ2-7, with a possible D match to TRBD2 (6 bases). Trimming shortened V by 6 bases and J by 3 bases, and 18 bases separated the two germline ends. This CDR3 contains 14 residues. Germline-derived CDR1 and CDR2 are DFQATT and SNEGSKA (reference sequence). The CDR3 here is CSARDPAKFYEQYF. For the CDR3, the DNA is TGCAGTGCGCGGGACCCCGCCAAATTCTACGAGCAGTACTTC.

This clonotype has a count of ten or more. This rearrangement joins TRBV12-3 or TRBV12-4 to TRBJ2-1, with TRBD2 identical over 9 bases. The CDR3 length is 15 residues. V lost 5 bases and J lost 7; bases outside the gene matches: 9. In nucleotides, the CDR3 is TGTGCCAGCAGTCGGGGACTAGCAGACGGGAATGAGCAGTTCTTC. Encoded protein: CASSRGLADGNEQFF.

There are a few counts of this clonotype. The chain carries TRBV18 and TRBJ2-3; 8 bases are shared with TRBD2. This CDR3 has 17 residues. The V and J ends lost 5 bases and 1 base, in that order; junction bases with no gene match: 11. The germline gives CDR1 KGHSH, CDR2 LQKENI. This CDR3 reads CASSGPLAGGGTDTQYF. CDR3 sequence (DNA): TGTGCCAGCTCAGGCCCCCTCGCGGGAGGCGGCACAGATACGCAGTATTTT.

A few counts support this clonotype. The chain has TRBV7-9 and TRBJ2-3, with a tentative D call TRBD2 (5 bases). The CDR3 is 15 amino acids. V shed 5 bases and J shed 6 bases, with 18 bases lying between them. Germline V gives CDR1 SEHNR, CDR2 FQNEAQ (reference sequence). The CDR3, as DNA: TGTGCCAGCAGCAGAAAGGAGGTCCCGATGGATACGCAGTATTTT. Encoded protein: CASSRKEVPMDTQYF.

This clonotype has ten or more counts. This chain joins TRBV27 and TRBJ1-5, with no clear D. Looked up from germline, CDR1 is MNHEY and CDR2 is SMNVEV (reference sequence). This CDR3 is 15 amino acids long. V lost 10 bases and J 0 bases, leaving 16 bases between the germline ends. The CDR3 DNA is TGTGCCACCCGGACGGGAACTCATAGCAATCAGCCCCAGCATTTT. This translates into CATRTGTHSNQPQHF.

This chain connects TRBV7-2 to TRBJ2-7, with D perhaps matching TRBD2 (5 bases). The length of the CDR3 is 16 residues. The germline CDR1 and CDR2 sequences are SGHTA and FQGNSA. The germline V and J ends were trimmed by 1 base and 0 bases, with 13 bases remaining between them. As DNA, the CDR3 is TGTGCCAGCAGCTTAGGTGCATTCCGGGACTCCTACGAGCAGTACTTC. This gives the protein CASSLGAFRDSYEQYF.

Ten or more counts support this clonotype. The chain uses TRBV9 and TRBJ2-1; 8 nucleotides align to TRBD2. CDR1 is SGDLS, CDR2 YYNGEE, per germline. The CDR3 is made up of 15 amino acids. J was trimmed by 5 bases and V by 4 bases; bases with no gene match: 8. The CDR3 sequence: CASSTTGTSHNEQFF. CDR3 nucleotides: TGTGCCAGCAGCACGACCGGGACTAGTCACAATGAGCAGTTCTTC.

This clonotype showed up many times. The chain carries TRBV4-3 and TRBJ2-5; perhaps TRBD2 as D (7 bases). Trimming took 3 bases from V and 5 from J, leaving 19 bases between them. Germline V gene data show CDR1 as LGHNA and CDR2 as YSLEER. This CDR3 is 16 amino acids long. The CDR3 DNA follows: TGCGCCAGCAGCCAGGCCCGGACTAGTAGGGGGGAGACCCAGTACTTC. This codes for CASSQARTSRGETQYF.

This clonotype showed up just once. V and J are TRBV6-2 or TRBV6-3 and TRBJ2-7; 9 bases are shared with TRBD2. V lost 10 bases and J lost 4; bases outside the gene matches: 14. From germline, CDR1 is MNHEY and CDR2 SVGEGT. The CDR3 loop spans 15 amino acids. This CDR3 is CATKEAGGSAYEQYF. CDR3 DNA sequence: TGTGCCACCAAGGAAGCGGGAGGCTCCGCTTACGAGCAGTACTTC.

This clonotype was counted many times. The chain couples TRBV7-9 to TRBJ2-7, with D perhaps assigned TRBD1 or TRBD2 (5 bases each). CDR3 length: 14 amino acids. CDR1 is SEHNR and CDR2 is FQNEAQ in the germline V gene (reference sequence). With 3 bases removed from V and 3 bases from J, the gap between germline ends came to 12 bases. The CDR3 DNA sequence: TGTGCCAGCAGCTTTGAGGGACGGAACTACGAGCAGTACTTC. It is translated as CASSFEGRNYEQYF.

This chain uses TRBV19 with TRBJ2-7; D tentatively reads TRBD1 or TRBD2 (5 bases each). V was cut by 7 bases and J by 0 bases, with 13 bases left in between. CDR1 is LNHDA, CDR2 SQIVND, per germline (reference sequence). This CDR3 comprises 14 residues. The CDR3 protein is CASTQSGTSYEQYF. The CDR3 nucleotides read TGTGCCAGTACCCAATCGGGGACCTCCTACGAGCAGTACTTC.

This clonotype was counted between two and nine times. This chain joins TRBV11-2 and TRBJ1-6; D is uncertain. CDR1 is SGHAT and CDR2 is FQNNGV in the germline V gene. V was cut by 3 bases and J by 6 bases, with 15 bases left in between. The CDR3 covers 16 residues. The CDR3 region is CASSFGVVGPNSPLHF. The CDR3, as DNA: TGTGCCAGCAGCTTCGGGGTTGTAGGACCTAATTCACCCCTCCACTTT.

This clonotype was counted many times. This rearrangement joins TRBV29-1 to TRBJ2-5; D tentatively fits TRBD1 or TRBD2 (5 bases each). The CDR3 extends over 12 amino acids. CDR1 SQVTM and CDR2 ANQGSEA come from the germline V gene. Trimming cost V 4 bases and J 4 bases, with 10 bases left between them. The chain's CDR3 is CSVAGTIETQYF. In nucleotides, the CDR3 is TGCAGCGTTGCCGGGACCATAGAGACCCAGTACTTC.

This clonotype was seen many times. This chain uses TRBV20-1 with TRBJ2-5, with 11 positions matching TRBD2. V shed 7 bases and J 5 bases; nucleotides not matched to a gene: 6. Germline CDR1 DFQATT, CDR2 SNEGSKA (reference sequence). The CDR3 covers 13 residues. In DNA form, the CDR3 reads TGCAGTGTACTAGCGGGAGAGAAGGAGACCCAGTACTTC. It translates to CSVLAGEKETQYF.